The rows below give T cell receptor beta chains drawn from one sample of a study of blood T cell repertoires in COVID-19. Assay: immunoSEQ multiplex PCR; the TCRdb copy retains only in-frame clones and omits some. The table shows roughly 330,000 clones, with roughly 90% occurring only once. Sequencing input: peripheral blood. Source of these receptors: a man between 18 and 35 years old who had recovered from COVID-19. Both conserved end residues are part of each CDR3. A D gene is named only where the DNA matches it firmly. Size tells how often a clone was seen (once, few, many) or the class of an expanded clone, and some rows leave it out.

14	.	.	TRBJ2-3	TRBV18	CASSQTILTDTQYF	TGTGCCAGCTCACAAACAATCCTCACAGATACGCAGTATTTT
14	.	.	TRBJ2-1	TRBV18	CASSLPTRINEQFF	TGTGCCAGCTCTCTGCCGACAAGGATCAATGAGCAGTTCTTC
15	.	TRBD2	TRBJ2-2	TRBV9	CASELSGDIDGELFF	TGTGCCAGCGAACTTAGCGGGGACATCGACGGGGAGCTGTTTTTT
13	.	TRBD1	TRBJ2-7	TRBV11-2	CASSPGTGFEQYF	TGTGCCAGCAGCCCCGGGACAGGCTTCGAGCAGTACTTC
13	.	TRBD2	TRBJ2-5	TRBV12-3/TRBV12-4	CASSGTSGGTQYF	TGTGCCAGCAGTGGGACTAGCGGAGGGACCCAGTACTTC
15	once	.	TRBJ2-1	TRBV3-1/TRBV3-2	CASSQDLGRYNEQFF	TGTGCCAGCAGCCAAGATCTGGGGAGATACAATGAGCAGTTCTTC
14	.	.	TRBJ1-2	TRBV11-1	CASSPRDKNYGYTF	TGTGCCAGCAGCCCCAGGGACAAAAACTATGGCTACACCTTC
15	.	TRBD2	TRBJ2-1	TRBV4-1	CASSQWGGTYNEQFF	TGCGCCAGCAGCCAATGGGGGGGAACCTACAATGAGCAGTTCTTC
15	few	.	TRBJ2-7	TRBV9	CASSVVGGGIYEQYF	TGTGCCAGCAGCGTAGTGGGAGGGGGGATCTACGAGCAGTACTTC
14	.	TRBD1	TRBJ1-4	TRBV5-1	CASSEQGYGEKLFF	TGCGCCAGCAGCGAACAGGGGTACGGGGAAAAACTGTTTTTT
16	.	TRBD2	TRBJ2-5	TRBV7-2	CASSGGTSGVVETQYF	TGTGCCAGCAGCGGTGGGACTAGCGGGGTGGTCGAGACCCAGTACTTC
18	few	TRBD2	TRBJ2-2	TRBV10-3	CAISIGGLAGGRTGELFF	TGTGCCATCAGTATAGGGGGACTAGCGGGTGGGAGGACCGGGGAGCTGTTTTTT
15	once	TRBD1	TRBJ2-5	TRBV29-1	CSVTPYETGTAPQYF	TGCAGCGTGACGCCGTACGAGACCGGGACAGCTCCCCAGTACTTC
12	once	.	TRBJ2-5	TRBV29-1	CSVVSGGETQYF	TGCAGCGTTGTGTCTGGCGGGGAGACCCAGTACTTC
13	.	.	TRBJ1-2	TRBV9	CASSVQGADGYTF	TGTGCCAGCAGCGTACAAGGGGCGGACGGCTACACCTTC
17	.	.	TRBJ1-1	TRBV19	CASSIGTAQRESYEAFF	TGTGCCAGTAGTATAGGGACAGCCCAACGCGAAAGTTATGAAGCTTTCTTT
15	.	TRBD1	TRBJ2-5	TRBV6-1	CASSERDRVAETQYF	TGTGCCAGCAGTGAAAGGGACAGGGTAGCAGAGACCCAGTACTTC
15	.	TRBD1	TRBJ1-2	TRBV2	CASSEEGAFNYGYTF	TGTGCCAGCAGTGAAGAGGGGGCCTTCAACTATGGCTACACCTTC
13	.	TRBD1	TRBJ1-1	TRBV30	CAWETGDGTEAFF	TGTGCCTGGGAAACAGGGGACGGCACTGAAGCTTTCTTT
15	.	.	TRBJ2-6	TRBV28	CASSLGASGANVLTF	TGTGCCAGCAGTTTGGGGGCCTCTGGGGCCAACGTCCTGACTTTC
14	.	TRBD2	TRBJ2-3	TRBV6-2/TRBV6-3	CASSSGRWTDTQYF	TGTGCCAGCAGTAGCGGGAGGTGGACAGATACGCAGTATTTT
17	.	TRBD2	TRBJ2-1	TRBV9	CASSVAGTSASYNEQFF	TGTGCCAGCAGCGTAGCAGGGACTAGCGCCTCCTACAATGAGCAGTTCTTC
18	.	.	TRBJ2-1	TRBV29-1	CSVVSGASGASSYNEQFF	TGCAGCGTTGTATCGGGCGCGAGCGGAGCCAGCTCCTACAATGAGCAGTTCTTC
16	.	.	TRBJ1-1	TRBV7-9	CASSLGGDRPNTEAFF	TGTGCCAGCAGCTTAGGGGGGGACCGACCGAACACTGAAGCTTTCTTT
16	.	TRBD2	TRBJ2-1	TRBV4-1	CASSQDSAGYYNEQFF	TGCGCCAGCAGCCAAGATTCAGCGGGGTACTACAATGAGCAGTTCTTC
11	few	.	TRBJ1-2	TRBV12-3/TRBV12-4	CASSSGYGYTF	TGTGCCAGCAGCTCCGGTTATGGCTACACCTTC
15	once	TRBD2	TRBJ2-3	TRBV6-5	CASRPGTSGTDTQYF	TGTGCCAGCAGACCAGGGACTAGCGGTACAGATACGCAGTATTTT
13	.	.	TRBJ2-5	TRBV19	CASSVGLAETQYF	TGTGCCAGTAGTGTCGGGTTGGCGGAGACCCAGTACTTC
14	.	.	TRBJ2-1	TRBV7-6	CASSLLETGLEQFF	TGTGCCAGCAGCTTATTAGAGACAGGACTTGAACAGTTCTTC
16	.	.	TRBJ2-2	TRBV5-1	CASSLGAGASTGELFF	TGCGCCAGCAGCTTGGGTGCGGGGGCGTCGACCGGGGAGCTGTTTTTT
14	.	.	TRBJ1-1	TRBV6-1	CASSEGAKNTEAFF	TGTGCCAGCAGTGAAGGGGCCAAAAACACTGAAGCTTTCTTT
17	.	TRBD2	TRBJ2-7	TRBV7-8	CASSLSTGLAASYEQYF	TGTGCCAGCAGCTTAAGTACCGGCCTAGCGGCTTCCTACGAGCAGTACTTC
16	.	TRBD2	TRBJ2-3	TRBV11-2	CASSLVPGGATDTQYF	TGTGCCAGCAGCTTAGTTCCCGGGGGGGCCACAGATACGCAGTATTTT
15	.	.	TRBJ1-2	TRBV6-2/TRBV6-3	CASSYGRGPNYGYTF	TGTGCCAGCAGTTACGGGCGGGGACCGAACTATGGCTACACCTTC
16	.	TRBD1	TRBJ1-5	TRBV5-1	CASSLGAGGFGQPQHF	TGCGCCAGCAGCTTGGGGGCAGGGGGCTTTGGTCAGCCCCAGCATTTT
15	.	.	TRBJ1-1	TRBV5-4	CASSKKTVMNTEAFF	TGTGCCAGCAGCAAAAAGACAGTCATGAACACTGAAGCTTTCTTT
15	.	TRBD1	TRBJ2-1	TRBV5-1	CASSIPGTGANEQFF	TGCGCCAGCAGCATACCCGGGACAGGGGCCAATGAGCAGTTCTTC
17	.	TRBD1	TRBJ2-6	TRBV6-4	CAGQTGTGGPGANVLTF	TGTGCCGGGCAGACCGGGACAGGGGGGCCTGGGGCCAACGTCCTGACTTTC
17	.	TRBD1	TRBJ1-1	TRBV27	CASSLSTPGTVSFEAFF	TGTGCCAGCAGTTTATCTACTCCCGGGACAGTCAGTTTTGAAGCTTTCTTT
14	.	TRBD1	TRBJ2-7	TRBV5-4	CASSPSRDRGEQYF	TGTGCCAGCAGCCCGTCCCGGGACAGGGGCGAGCAGTACTTC
15	.	.	TRBJ1-3	TRBV11-2	CASSLAGFSGNTIYF	TGTGCCAGCAGCTTAGCCGGTTTCTCTGGAAACACCATATATTTT
12	.	.	TRBJ1-5	TRBV7-9	CASSLPDQPQHF	TGTGCCAGCAGCTTACCCGATCAGCCCCAGCATTTT
16	.	TRBD1	TRBJ2-7	TRBV4-1	CASSQDRGRSEQEQYF	TGCGCCAGCAGCCAAGACAGGGGGCGGAGCGAGCAGGAGCAGTACTTC